This T cell receptor (beta chain) was recorded in a study of Graves' ophthalmopathy and Graves' hyperthyroidism. Each diagnosis was determined on the basis of clinical symptoms, serum thyroxine, TRAb, thyroid ultrasound and orbital computed tomography. Amplified TCR beta CDR3 regions were obtained using RNA transcripts as template. First-round RT-PCR employed HTBI primers, with a second-round multiplex PCR after it. TCRdb independently ran MiXCR on the multiplex PCR reads; one entry per CDR3 protein. The table lists over a million distinct CDR3 sequences, less than 45% of them singletons, with around 10% in the top ten. The CDR3 has 16 residues. V lost 0 bases and J 4 bases, leaving 16 bases between the germline ends. Germline V gene sequence: CDR1 SGHRS, CDR2 YFSETQ.

Sample: peripheral blood or thyroid tissue (not recorded which). The chain combines TRBV5-1 with TRBJ1-2, with D maybe TRBD1 (6 bases). The receptor comes from an adult man with Graves' hyperthyroidism. CDR3 coding DNA: TGCGCCAGCAGCTTGGGGGGGCAGCAAACCTCCTATGGCTACACCTTC. The encoded protein is CASSLGGQQTSYGYTF. The variable domain in full, completed from reference TRBV5-1 and TRBJ1-2, reads KAGVTQTPRYLIKTRGQQVTLSCSPISGHRSVSWYQQTPGQGLQFLFEYFSETQRNKGNFPGRFSGRQFSNSRSEMNVSTLELGDSALYLCASSLGGQQTSYGYTFGSGTRLTVV.